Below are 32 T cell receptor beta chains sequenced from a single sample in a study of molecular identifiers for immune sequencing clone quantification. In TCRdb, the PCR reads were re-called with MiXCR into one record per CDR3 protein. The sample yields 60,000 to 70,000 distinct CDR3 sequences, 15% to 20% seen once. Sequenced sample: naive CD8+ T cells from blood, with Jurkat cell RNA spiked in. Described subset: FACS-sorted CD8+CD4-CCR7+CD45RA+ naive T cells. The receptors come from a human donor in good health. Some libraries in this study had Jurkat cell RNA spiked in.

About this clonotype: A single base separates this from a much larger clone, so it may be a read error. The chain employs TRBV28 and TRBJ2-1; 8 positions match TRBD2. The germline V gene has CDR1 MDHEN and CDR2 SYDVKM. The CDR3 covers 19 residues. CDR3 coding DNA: TGTGCCAGCAGCACCGAAGCTATAATAGCGGGGATCCCCTACGATGAGCAGTTCTTC. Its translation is CASSTEAIIAGIPYDEQFF. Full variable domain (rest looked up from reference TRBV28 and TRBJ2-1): DVKVTQSSRYLVKRTGEKVFLECVQDMDHENMFWYRQDPGLGLRLIYFSYDVKMKEKGDIPEGYSVSREKKERFSLILESASTNQTSMYLCASSTEAIIAGIPYDEQFFGPGTRLTVL.

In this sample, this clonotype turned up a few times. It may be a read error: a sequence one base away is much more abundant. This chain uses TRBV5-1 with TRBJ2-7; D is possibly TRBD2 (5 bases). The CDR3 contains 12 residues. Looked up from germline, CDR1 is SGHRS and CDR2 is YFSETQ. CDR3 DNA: TGCGCCAGCAGCTCCAGCGGTCACGAGCAGTGCTTC. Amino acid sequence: CASSSSGHEQCF.

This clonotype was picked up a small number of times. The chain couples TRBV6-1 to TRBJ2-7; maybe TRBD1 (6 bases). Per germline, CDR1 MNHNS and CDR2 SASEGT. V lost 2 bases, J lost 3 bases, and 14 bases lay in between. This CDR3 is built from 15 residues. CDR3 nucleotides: TGTGCCAGCAGTGAACTAAGGGACACGTACTACGAGCAGTACTTC. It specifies CASSELRDTYYEQYF.

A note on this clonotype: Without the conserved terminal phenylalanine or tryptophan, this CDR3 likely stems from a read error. This CDR3 is CASSRSGRASDTQYL. DNA of the CDR3: TGCGCCAGCAGCAGAAGCGGGAGGGCCTCAGATACGCAGTATCTT. The chain carries TRBV4-1 and TRBJ2-3, with TRBD2 identical over 10 bases. V shed 5 bases and J 4 bases; nucleotides not matched to a gene: 6. The CDR3 sequence is 15 residues long. Looked up from germline, CDR1 is MGHRA and CDR2 is YSYEKL.

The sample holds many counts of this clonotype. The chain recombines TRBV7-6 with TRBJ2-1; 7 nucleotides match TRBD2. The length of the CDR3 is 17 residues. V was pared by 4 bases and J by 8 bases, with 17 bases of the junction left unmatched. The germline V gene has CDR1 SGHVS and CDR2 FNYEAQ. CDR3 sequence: CASSSQFGSGEEDEQFF. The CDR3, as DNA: TGTGCCAGCAGCTCTCAATTCGGGAGCGGGGAGGAAGATGAGCAGTTCTTC.

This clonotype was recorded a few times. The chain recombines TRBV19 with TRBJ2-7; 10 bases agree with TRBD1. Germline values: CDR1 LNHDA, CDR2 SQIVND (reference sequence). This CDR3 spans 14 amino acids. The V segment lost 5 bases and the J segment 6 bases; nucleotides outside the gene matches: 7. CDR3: CASSPGTGVFEQYF. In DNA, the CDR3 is TGTGCCAGTAGTCCCGGGACAGGGGTGTTCGAGCAGTACTTC.

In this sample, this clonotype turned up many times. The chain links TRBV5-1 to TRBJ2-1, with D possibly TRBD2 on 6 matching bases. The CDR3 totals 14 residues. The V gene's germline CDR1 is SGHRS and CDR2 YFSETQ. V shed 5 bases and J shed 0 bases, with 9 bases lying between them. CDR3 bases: TGCGCCAGCAGGCGGGGTAGCTCCTACAATGAGCAGTTCTTC. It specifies CASRRGSSYNEQFF.

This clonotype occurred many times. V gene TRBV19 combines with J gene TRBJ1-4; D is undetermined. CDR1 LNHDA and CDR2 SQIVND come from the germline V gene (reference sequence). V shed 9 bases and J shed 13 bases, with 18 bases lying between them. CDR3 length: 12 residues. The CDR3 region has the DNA TGTGCCAGGGCGGACGGTGGAACGGGACTGTTTTTT. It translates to CARADGGTGLFF.

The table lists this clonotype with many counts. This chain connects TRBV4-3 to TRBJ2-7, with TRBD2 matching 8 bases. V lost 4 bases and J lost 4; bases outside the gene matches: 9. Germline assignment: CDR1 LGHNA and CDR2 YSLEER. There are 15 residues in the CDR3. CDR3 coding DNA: TGCGCCAGCAGCCCTTTAGCGGGAATGGGGTACGAGCAGTACTTC. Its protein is CASSPLAGMGYEQYF.

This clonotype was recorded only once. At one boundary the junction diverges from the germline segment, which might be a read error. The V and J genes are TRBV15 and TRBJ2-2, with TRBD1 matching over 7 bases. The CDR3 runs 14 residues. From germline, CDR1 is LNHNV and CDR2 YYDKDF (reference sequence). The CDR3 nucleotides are TGTGCCACCAGCAGAGATAAGGGGGCCGGGGAGCTGCTTTTT. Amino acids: CATSRDKGAGELLF.

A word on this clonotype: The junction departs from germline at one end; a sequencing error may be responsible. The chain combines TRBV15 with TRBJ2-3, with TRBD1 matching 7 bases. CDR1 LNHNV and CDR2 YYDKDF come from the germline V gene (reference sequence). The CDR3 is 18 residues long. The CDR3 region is CAISDLELRDRSTDTQYF. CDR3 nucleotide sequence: TGTGCCATCAGCGATTTAGAGTTAAGGGACAGAAGCACAGATACGCAGTATTTT. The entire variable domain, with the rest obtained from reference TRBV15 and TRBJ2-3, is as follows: DAMVIQNPRYQVTQFGKPVTLSCSQTLNHNVMYWYQQKSSQAPKLLFHYYDKDFNNEADTPDNFQSRRPNTSFCFLDIRSPGLGDTAMYLCAISDLELRDRSTDTQYFGPGTRLTVL.

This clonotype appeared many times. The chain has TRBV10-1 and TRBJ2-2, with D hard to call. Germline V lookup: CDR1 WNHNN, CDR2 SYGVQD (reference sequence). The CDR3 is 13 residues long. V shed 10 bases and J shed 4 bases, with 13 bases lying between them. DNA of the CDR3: TGCGCCACACGCCCTCACAGCACCGGGGAGCTGTTTTTT. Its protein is CATRPHSTGELFF.

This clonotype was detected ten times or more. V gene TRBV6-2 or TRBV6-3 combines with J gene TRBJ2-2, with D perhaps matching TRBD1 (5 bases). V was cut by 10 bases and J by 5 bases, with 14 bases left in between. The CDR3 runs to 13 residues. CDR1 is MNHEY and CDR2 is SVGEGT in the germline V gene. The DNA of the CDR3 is TGTGCCATTACGACAGCCCTAACCGGGGAGCTGTTTTTT. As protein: CAITTALTGELFF.

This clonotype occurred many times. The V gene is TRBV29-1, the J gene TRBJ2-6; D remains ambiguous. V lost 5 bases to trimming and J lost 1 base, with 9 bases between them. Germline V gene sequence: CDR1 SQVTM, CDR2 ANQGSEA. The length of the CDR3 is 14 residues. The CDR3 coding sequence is TGCAGCGTTTACGACGGGTCTGGGGCCAACGTCCTGACTTTC. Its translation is CSVYDGSGANVLTF.

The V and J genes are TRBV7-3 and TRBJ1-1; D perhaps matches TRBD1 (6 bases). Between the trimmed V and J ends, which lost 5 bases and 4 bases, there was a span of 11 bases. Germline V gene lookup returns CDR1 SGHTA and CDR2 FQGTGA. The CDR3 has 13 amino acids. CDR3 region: CASSDRDTTEAFF. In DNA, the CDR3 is TGTGCCAGCAGCGATCGGGACACCACTGAAGCTTTCTTT.

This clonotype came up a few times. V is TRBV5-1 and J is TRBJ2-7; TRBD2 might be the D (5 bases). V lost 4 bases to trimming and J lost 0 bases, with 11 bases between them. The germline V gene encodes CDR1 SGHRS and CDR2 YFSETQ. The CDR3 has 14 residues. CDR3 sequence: CASSEGWDSYEQYF. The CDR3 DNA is TGCGCCAGCAGCGAGGGATGGGACTCCTACGAGCAGTACTTC.

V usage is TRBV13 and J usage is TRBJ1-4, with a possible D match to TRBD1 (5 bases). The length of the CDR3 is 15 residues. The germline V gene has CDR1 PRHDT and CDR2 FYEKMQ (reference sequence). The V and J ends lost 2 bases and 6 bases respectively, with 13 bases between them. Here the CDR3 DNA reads TGTGCCAGCAGCTTAAGTTTGGGAGGGGATGAAAAACTGTTTTTT. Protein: CASSLSLGGDEKLFF.

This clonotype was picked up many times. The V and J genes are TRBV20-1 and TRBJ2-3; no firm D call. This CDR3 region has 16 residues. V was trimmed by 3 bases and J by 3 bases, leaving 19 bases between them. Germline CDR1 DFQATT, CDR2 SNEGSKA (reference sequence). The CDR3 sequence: CSASSQRSVRTDTQYF. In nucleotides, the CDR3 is TGCAGTGCTAGTTCGCAGAGGTCTGTGCGTACAGATACGCAGTATTTT.

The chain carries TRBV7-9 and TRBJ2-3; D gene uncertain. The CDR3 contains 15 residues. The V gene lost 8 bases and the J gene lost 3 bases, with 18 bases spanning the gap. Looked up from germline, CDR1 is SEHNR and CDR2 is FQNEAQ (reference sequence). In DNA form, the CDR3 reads TGTGCCAGCGGTCTCGTCTGTAGGCAGACAGATACGCAGTATTTT. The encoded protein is CASGLVCRQTDTQYF.

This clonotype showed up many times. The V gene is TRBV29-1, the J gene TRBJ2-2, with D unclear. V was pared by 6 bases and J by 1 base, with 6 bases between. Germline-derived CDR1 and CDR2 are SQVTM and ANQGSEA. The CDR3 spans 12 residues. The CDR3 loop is CSVLENTGELFF. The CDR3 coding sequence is TGCAGCGTCTTAGAGAACACCGGGGAGCTGTTTTTT.

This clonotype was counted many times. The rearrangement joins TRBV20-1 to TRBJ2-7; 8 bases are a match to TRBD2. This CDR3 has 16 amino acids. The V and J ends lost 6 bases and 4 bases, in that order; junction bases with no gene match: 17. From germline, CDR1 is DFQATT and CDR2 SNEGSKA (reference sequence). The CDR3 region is CSATPSGSGIGYEQYF. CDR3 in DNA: TGCAGTGCCACCCCCTCTGGTAGCGGGATTGGTTACGAGCAGTACTTC.

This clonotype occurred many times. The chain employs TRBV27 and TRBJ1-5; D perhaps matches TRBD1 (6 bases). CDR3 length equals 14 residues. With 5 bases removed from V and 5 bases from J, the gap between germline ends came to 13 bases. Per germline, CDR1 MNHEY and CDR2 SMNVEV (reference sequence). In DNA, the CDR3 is TGTGCCAGCAGTCCCACAGGGAGATATCAGCCCCAGCATTTT. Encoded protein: CASSPTGRYQPQHF.

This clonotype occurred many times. CDR3: CSAAGPENRVAGELFF. The CDR3 region has the DNA TGCAGTGCTGCCGGGCCGGAGAACAGGGTGGCCGGGGAGCTGTTTTTT. The chain carries TRBV20-1 and TRBJ2-2; perhaps TRBD1 as D (6 bases). Trimming removed 5 bases from V and 6 bases from J, with 22 bases in between. The CDR3 is made up of 16 amino acids. The V gene's germline CDR1 is DFQATT and CDR2 SNEGSKA (reference sequence).

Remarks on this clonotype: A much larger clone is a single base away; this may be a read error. The CDR3 loop reads CSARDQVDYFTDTQYF. DNA of the CDR3: TGCAGTGCTAGAGATCAGGTGGACTACTTCACAGATACGCAGTATTTT. The chain carries TRBV20-1 and TRBJ2-3, with D perhaps TRBD2 (6 bases). The CDR3 is made up of 16 amino acids. Germline assignment: CDR1 DFQATT and CDR2 SNEGSKA (reference sequence). V was pared by 0 bases and J by 2 bases, with 15 bases between.

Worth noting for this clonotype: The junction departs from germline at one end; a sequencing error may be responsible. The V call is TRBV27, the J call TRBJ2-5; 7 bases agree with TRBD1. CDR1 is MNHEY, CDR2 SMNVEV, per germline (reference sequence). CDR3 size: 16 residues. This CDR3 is CASSPITRDRFGTRYF. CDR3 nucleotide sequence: TGTGCCAGCAGTCCTATCACCCGGGACAGATTCGGGACCCGGTACTTC.

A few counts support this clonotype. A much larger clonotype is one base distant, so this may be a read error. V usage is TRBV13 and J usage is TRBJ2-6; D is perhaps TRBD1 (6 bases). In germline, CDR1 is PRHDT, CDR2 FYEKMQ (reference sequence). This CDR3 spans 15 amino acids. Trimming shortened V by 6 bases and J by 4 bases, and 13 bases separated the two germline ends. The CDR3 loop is CASRIQGVGANVLTF. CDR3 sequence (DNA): TGTGCCAGCAGAATACAGGGTGTGGGGGCCAACGTCCTGACTTTC.

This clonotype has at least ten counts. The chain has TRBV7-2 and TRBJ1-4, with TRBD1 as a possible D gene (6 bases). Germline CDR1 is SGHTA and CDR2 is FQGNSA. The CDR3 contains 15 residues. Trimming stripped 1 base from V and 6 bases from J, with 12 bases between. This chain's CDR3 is CASSLVTGSDEKLFF. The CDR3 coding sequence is TGTGCCAGCAGCTTAGTTACAGGGTCGGATGAAAAACTGTTTTTT.

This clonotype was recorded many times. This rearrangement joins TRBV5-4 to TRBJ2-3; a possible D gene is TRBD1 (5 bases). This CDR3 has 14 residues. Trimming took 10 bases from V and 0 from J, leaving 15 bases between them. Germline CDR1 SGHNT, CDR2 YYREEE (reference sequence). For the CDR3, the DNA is TGTGCCCGCGGATGGGGCGGAAGCACAGATACGCAGTATTTT. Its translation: CARGWGGSTDTQYF.

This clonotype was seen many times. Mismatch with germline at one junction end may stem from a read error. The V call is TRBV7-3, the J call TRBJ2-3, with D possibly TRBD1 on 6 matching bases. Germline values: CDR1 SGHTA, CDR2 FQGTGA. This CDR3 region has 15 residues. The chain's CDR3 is CASSLTGSSTDTQYF. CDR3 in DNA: TGTGCCAGCAGCCTAACAGGGTCTAGCACAGATACGCAGTATTTT.

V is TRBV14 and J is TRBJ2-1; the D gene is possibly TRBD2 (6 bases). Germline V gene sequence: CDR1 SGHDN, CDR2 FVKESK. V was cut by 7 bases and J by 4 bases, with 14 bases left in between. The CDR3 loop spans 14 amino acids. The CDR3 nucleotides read TGTGCCAGCAACGTGGGGGGTCTATACAATGAGCAGTTCTTC. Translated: CASNVGGLYNEQFF.

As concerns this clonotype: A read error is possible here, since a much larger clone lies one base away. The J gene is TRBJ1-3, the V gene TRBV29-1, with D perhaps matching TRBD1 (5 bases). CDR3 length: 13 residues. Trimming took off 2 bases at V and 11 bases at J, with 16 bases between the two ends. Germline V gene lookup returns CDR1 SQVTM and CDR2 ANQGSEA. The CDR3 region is CSVEFSAEGSIYF. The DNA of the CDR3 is TGCAGCGTTGAATTCAGTGCGGAGGGGTCCATATATTTT.

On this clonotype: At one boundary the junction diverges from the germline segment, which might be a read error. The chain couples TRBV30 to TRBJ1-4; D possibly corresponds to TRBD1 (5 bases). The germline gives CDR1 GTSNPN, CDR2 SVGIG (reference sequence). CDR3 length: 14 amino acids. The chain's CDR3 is CAWNRPTTTEKLFF. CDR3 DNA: TGTGCCTGGAACAGGCCCACAACTACTGAAAAACTGTTTTTT.